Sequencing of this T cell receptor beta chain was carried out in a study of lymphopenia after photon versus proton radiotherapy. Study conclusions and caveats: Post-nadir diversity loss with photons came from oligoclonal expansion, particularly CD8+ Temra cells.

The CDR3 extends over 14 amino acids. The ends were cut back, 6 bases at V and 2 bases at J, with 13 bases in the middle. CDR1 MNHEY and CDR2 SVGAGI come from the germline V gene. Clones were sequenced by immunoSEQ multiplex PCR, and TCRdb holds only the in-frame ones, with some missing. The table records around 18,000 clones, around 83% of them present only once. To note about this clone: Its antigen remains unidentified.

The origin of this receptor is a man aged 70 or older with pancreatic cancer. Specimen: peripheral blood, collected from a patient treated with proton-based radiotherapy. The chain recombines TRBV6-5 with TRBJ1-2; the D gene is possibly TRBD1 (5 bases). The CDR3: CASRGGKPNYGYTF. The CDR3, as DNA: TGTGCCAGCAGGGGGGGAAAACCGAACTATGGCTACACCTTC.